This T cell receptor beta chain was recovered during a study of T cell responses to AZD1222 COVID-19 vaccine. Study-wide background: Pooling of second doses given at about 4 or about 12 weeks was done.

Germline V gives CDR1 MNHEY, CDR2 SVGAGI. V gave up 0 bases and J gave up 10 bases, with 18 bases separating them. The CDR3 is made up of 15 amino acids. Turning to this clone: Its antigen is unidentified.

Findings and limits, study-wide: Nearly half of the spike-specific TCRs reportedly recognize variant regions that carry no mutations. Donors, mostly white British, included more females; clonal diversity was possibly underestimated. CD4 TCRs covered the whole spike, strongest at regions 160-218 and 743-854.

Produced via immunoSEQ multiplex PCR; TCRdb's table is partial and in-frame only. The repertoire holds approximately 140,000 clones, with approximately 89% as singletons. The chain combines TRBV6-5 with TRBJ1-2; TRBD1 is a possible D gene (6 bases). The clonotype originates from an adult in good health. The starting material was peripheral blood, obtained on day 0 of AZD1222 vaccination. CDR3 sequence reads: CASSYSASGALDYTF. CDR3 nucleotide sequence: TGTGCCAGCAGTTACTCGGCCTCGGGGGCCTTGGACTACACCTTC.